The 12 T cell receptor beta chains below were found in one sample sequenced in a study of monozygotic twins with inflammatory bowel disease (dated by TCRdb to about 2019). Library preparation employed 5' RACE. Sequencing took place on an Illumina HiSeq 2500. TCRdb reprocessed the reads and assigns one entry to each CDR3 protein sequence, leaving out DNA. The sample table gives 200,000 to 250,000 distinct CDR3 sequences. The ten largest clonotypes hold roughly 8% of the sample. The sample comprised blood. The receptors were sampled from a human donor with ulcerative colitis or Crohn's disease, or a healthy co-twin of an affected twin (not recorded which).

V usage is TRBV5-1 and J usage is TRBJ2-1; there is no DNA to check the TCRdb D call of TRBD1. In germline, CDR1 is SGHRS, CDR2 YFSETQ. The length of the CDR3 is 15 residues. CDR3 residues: CASSLGSGARNEQFF. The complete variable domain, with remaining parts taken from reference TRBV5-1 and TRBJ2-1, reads KAGVTQTPRYLIKTRGQQVTLSCSPISGHRSVSWYQQTPGQGLQFLFEYFSETQRNKGNFPGRFSGRQFSNSRSEMNVSTLELGDSALYLCASSLGSGARNEQFFGPGTRLTVL.

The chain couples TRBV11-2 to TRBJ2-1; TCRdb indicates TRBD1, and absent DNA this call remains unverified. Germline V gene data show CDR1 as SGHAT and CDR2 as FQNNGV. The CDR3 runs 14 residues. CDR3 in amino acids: CASKRQGLLNEQFF.

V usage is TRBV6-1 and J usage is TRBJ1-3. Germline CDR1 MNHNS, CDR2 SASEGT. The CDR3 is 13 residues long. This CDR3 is CASSLSTGNTIYF.

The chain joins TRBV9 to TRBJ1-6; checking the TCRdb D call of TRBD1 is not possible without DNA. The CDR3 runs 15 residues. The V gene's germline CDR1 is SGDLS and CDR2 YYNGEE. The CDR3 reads CASSVEGRSDSPLHF.

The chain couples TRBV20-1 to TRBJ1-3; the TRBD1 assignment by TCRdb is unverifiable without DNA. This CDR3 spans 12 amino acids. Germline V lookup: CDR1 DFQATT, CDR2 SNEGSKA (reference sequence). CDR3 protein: CSAGQAGNTIYF.

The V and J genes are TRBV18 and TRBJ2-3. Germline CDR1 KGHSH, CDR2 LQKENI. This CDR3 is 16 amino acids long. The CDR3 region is CASSPYAGEGTDTQYF. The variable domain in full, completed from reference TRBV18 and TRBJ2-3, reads NAGVMQNPRHLVRRRGQEARLRCSPMKGHSHVYWYRQLPEEGLKFMVYLQKENIIDESGMPKERFSAEFPKEGPSILRIQQVVRGDSAAYFCASSPYAGEGTDTQYFGPGTRLTVL.

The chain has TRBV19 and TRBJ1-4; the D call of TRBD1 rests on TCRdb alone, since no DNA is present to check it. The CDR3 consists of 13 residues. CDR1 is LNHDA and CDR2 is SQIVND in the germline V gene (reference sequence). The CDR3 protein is CASSINRGEKLFF.

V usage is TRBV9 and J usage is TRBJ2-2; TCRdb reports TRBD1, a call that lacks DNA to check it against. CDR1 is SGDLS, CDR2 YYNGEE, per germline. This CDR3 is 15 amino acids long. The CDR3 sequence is CASSALTGNPGELFF.

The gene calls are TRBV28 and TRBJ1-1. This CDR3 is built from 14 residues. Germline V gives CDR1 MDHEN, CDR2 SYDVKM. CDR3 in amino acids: CATGTPWGNTEAFF.

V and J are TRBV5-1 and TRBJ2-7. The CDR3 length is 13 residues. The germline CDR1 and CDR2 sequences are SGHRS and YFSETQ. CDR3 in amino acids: CASSSTGLNEQYF.

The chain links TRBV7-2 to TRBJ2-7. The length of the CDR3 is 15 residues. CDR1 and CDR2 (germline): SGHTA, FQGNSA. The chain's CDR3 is CASSLPTESSYEQYF.

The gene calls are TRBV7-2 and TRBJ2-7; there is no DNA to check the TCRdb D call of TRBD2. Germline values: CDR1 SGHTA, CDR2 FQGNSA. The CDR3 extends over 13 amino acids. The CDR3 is CASVPRGGLEQYF.